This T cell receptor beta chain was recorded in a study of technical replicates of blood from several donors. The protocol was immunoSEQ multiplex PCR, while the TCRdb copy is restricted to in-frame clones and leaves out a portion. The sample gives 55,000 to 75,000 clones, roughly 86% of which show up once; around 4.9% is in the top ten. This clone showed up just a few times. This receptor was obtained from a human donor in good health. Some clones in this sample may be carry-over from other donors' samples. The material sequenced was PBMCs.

In nucleotides, the CDR3 is TGTGCCAGCAGAGTCGTAGCCGAGAAGAACACTGAAGCTTTCTTT. Its protein product is CASRVVAEKNTEAFF. This chain uses TRBV2 with TRBJ1-1; D is undetermined. The CDR3 runs 15 residues. V lost 6 bases and J lost 1, with 15 bases in between. The germline gives CDR1 SNHLY, CDR2 FYNNEI.